This entry lists 18 T cell receptor beta chains sequenced from one sample in a study of blood T cells in healthy people across ages. The second PCR ran roughly 7 to 11 cycles with a sample-barcoded 5' primer and J-beta primers. Using its own MiXCR run on the 5' RACE reads, TCRdb lists one record per CDR3 protein. The data contain approximately 1,100,000 distinct CDR3 sequences, less than 50% of them seen just once; the ten biggest clones take up approximately 19%. The source material was blood. All receptors derive from a woman in her sixties in good health.

About this clonotype: With a much larger clone just one base away, this may be a read error. The gene calls are TRBV20-1 and TRBJ2-5; TRBD2 is a possible D gene (6 bases). The germline V gene encodes CDR1 DFQATT and CDR2 SNEGSKA (reference sequence). V lost 1 base and J 11 bases, leaving 23 bases between the germline ends. This CDR3 comprises 15 residues. The CDR3 DNA sequence: TGCAGTGCTAGAGGGGTTAGCGGAACCACCTACGTGCAGTACTTC. Amino acid sequence: CSARGVSGTTYVQYF.

This clonotype was found a few times. CDR3 bases: TGCAGCGTTGAAGGGGATCGGGGAGGGGAGCTGTTTTTT. Translation: CSVEGDRGGELFF. The chain combines TRBV29-1 with TRBJ2-2; maybe TRBD2 (5 bases). CDR1 SQVTM and CDR2 ANQGSEA come from the germline V gene. Between the trimmed V and J ends, which lost 1 base and 8 bases, there was a span of 11 bases. The CDR3 contains 13 residues.

The chain has TRBV12-3 or TRBV12-4 and TRBJ2-1; the match to TRBD2 covers 8 bases. The J call is in doubt because the DNA end fits TRBJ2-7 better. The CDR3 length is 16 residues. The CDR3 protein is CASSLAGGGRYREQYF. The CDR3 nucleotides are TGTGCCAGCAGTTTAGCCGGGGGGGGCAGGTACCGAGAGCAGTACTTC.

The rearrangement uses TRBV7-9 and TRBJ2-5, with D tentatively TRBD1 or TRBD2 (6 bases each). CDR1 and CDR2 (germline): SEHNR, FQNEAQ (reference sequence). Trimming stripped 5 bases from V and 11 bases from J, with 15 bases between. This CDR3 is 12 amino acids long. The CDR3 loop is CASSGGDNEQYF. CDR3 nucleotide sequence: TGTGCCAGCAGCGGAGGGGACAATGAGCAGTACTTC.

This clonotype was counted a few times. The rearrangement links TRBV29-1 to TRBJ2-5, with TRBD2 as a possible D gene (6 bases). The CDR3 covers 14 residues. Germline loops: CDR1 SQVTM, CDR2 ANQGSEA. With 5 bases removed from V and 0 bases from J, the gap between germline ends came to 13 bases. DNA for the CDR3: TGCAGCGTTCCCGTGGCGGGGCACCAAGAGACCCAGTACTTC. Residues: CSVPVAGHQETQYF.

The gene calls are TRBV14 and TRBJ2-1; D uncertain. The CDR3 is 13 residues long. V gave up 4 bases and J gave up 9 bases, with 13 bases separating them. Germline lookup yields CDR1 SGHDN and CDR2 FVKESK. The DNA for the CDR3 is TGTGCCAGCAGCCCAATAAGGGCCACTGAGCAGTTCTTC. Protein: CASSPIRATEQFF.

The chain uses TRBV5-1 and TRBJ2-1, with 8 bases matching TRBD2. The trim removed 4 bases at V and 0 bases at J, leaving 6 bases unmatched. The CDR3 has 16 residues. From germline, CDR1 is SGHRS and CDR2 YFSETQ. The chain's CDR3 is CASSPELADSYNEQFF. As DNA, the CDR3 is TGCGCCAGCAGCCCAGAACTAGCGGACTCCTACAATGAGCAGTTCTTC. The whole variable domain, remainder taken from reference TRBV5-1 and TRBJ2-1, is KAGVTQTPRYLIKTRGQQVTLSCSPISGHRSVSWYQQTPGQGLQFLFEYFSETQRNKGNFPGRFSGRQFSNSRSEMNVSTLELGDSALYLCASSPELADSYNEQFFGPGTRLTVL.

This clonotype was seen only a few times. This rearrangement joins TRBV4-2 to TRBJ2-3, with 9 bases fitting TRBD2. Germline loops: CDR1 LGHNA, CDR2 YNFKEQ. The CDR3 contains 18 residues. With 4 bases clipped from V and 4 bases from J, the junction kept 15 bases outside the gene matches. The CDR3 reads CASSRSSIAGEVSDTQYF. CDR3 DNA sequence: TGTGCCAGCAGCCGGTCCTCAATAGCGGGAGAAGTTTCAGATACGCAGTATTTT.

This clonotype was counted a few times. The V call is TRBV20-1, the J call TRBJ1-2; 8 bases align to TRBD1. CDR1 and CDR2 from the germline V gene are DFQATT and SNEGSKA (reference sequence). V trimming: 5 bases; J trimming: 4 bases; junction bases outside the gene matches: 6. The CDR3 contains 13 residues. CDR3 DNA: TGCAGTGCTGAGAGCGGGACAGGCTATGGCTACACCTTC. Its protein product is CSAESGTGYGYTF.

V is TRBV7-2 and J is TRBJ2-1, with 9 bases lining up with TRBD1. The CDR3 runs to 15 residues. Per germline, CDR1 SGHTA and CDR2 FQGNSA. The trim removed 5 bases at V and 6 bases at J, leaving 8 bases unmatched. The CDR3 spells CASSRNRDRVNEQFF. As DNA, the CDR3 is TGTGCCAGCAGCCGAAACCGGGACAGGGTCAATGAGCAGTTCTTC.

The rearrangement joins TRBV2 to TRBJ2-4; 7 bases fit TRBD1. V gave up 9 bases and J gave up 15 bases; unmatched junction bases: 8. Germline CDR1 and CDR2: SNHLY and FYNNEI. The CDR3 spans 10 residues. CDR3 protein: CASSDRSLYF. DNA of the CDR3: TGTGCCAGTTCGGACAGGTCATTGTACTTC.

The chain carries TRBV20-1 and TRBJ2-1; unclear D gene. CDR1 and CDR2 (germline): DFQATT, SNEGSKA (reference sequence). The V end was cut by 1 base, the J end by 7 bases, with 11 bases between. The CDR3 consists of 13 residues. In DNA form, the CDR3 reads TGCAGTGCTAGAGTGGGTATCAGAAATGAGCAGTTCTTC. Residues: CSARVGIRNEQFF.

This chain connects TRBV20-1 to TRBJ2-4; D is uncertain. The tail of the sequence fits TRBJ2-7 better, so the J call may be wrong. The CDR3 spans 13 residues. CDR1 is DFQATT and CDR2 is SNEGSKA in the germline V gene (reference sequence). The CDR3 region is CSAYPSTAYEQYF. The CDR3 coding sequence is TGCAGTGCATATCCCTCCACGGCCTACGAGCAGTACTTC.

The chain uses TRBV29-1 and TRBJ1-2; D is perhaps TRBD1 (6 bases). CDR1 and CDR2 (germline): SQVTM, ANQGSEA. CDR3 size: 13 residues. V lost 8 bases to trimming and J lost 0 bases, with 13 bases between them. CDR3 loop: CSFWTATNYGYTF. The CDR3 nucleotides are TGCAGCTTTTGGACAGCCACTAACTATGGCTACACCTTC.

The V and J genes are TRBV29-1 and TRBJ2-7, with TRBD1 matching over 8 bases. The CDR3 is 14 amino acids. The germline V gene encodes CDR1 SQVTM and CDR2 ANQGSEA. Trimming removed 7 bases from V and 4 bases from J; junction bases left unmatched: 12. The CDR3 reads CSAGGRGRGYEQYF. In DNA, the CDR3 is TGCAGCGCCGGGGGCAGGGGGCGAGGGTACGAGCAGTACTTC.

The chain couples TRBV27 to TRBJ2-3; 12 positions agree with TRBD2. The germline gives CDR1 MNHEY, CDR2 SMNVEV (reference sequence). This CDR3 has 16 amino acids. The DNA of the CDR3 is TGTGTCGGCAGTCCGCGGACTAGCGGGATAGCAGATACGCAGTATTTT. It specifies CVGSPRTSGIADTQYF.

This clonotype was seen a few times. The gene calls are TRBV7-9 and TRBJ2-1; D may be TRBD2 (5 bases). With 6 bases removed from V and 13 bases from J, the gap between germline ends came to 13 bases. The CDR3 runs to 11 residues. CDR1 is SEHNR, CDR2 FQNEAQ, per germline (reference sequence). The CDR3, as DNA: TGTGCCAGCAGTTTTAGGGAGACCCAGTTCTTC. The encoded protein is CASSFRETQFF.

This clonotype has only a few counts. The chain links TRBV12-3 or TRBV12-4 to TRBJ2-7, with 8 bases matching TRBD2. The J call may be incorrect, as the DNA end agrees better with TRBJ2-5. This CDR3 spans 14 amino acids. The CDR3 loop reads CASSRSGRGETQYF. In DNA, the CDR3 is TGTGCCAGCAGTAGAAGCGGGAGAGGGGAGACCCAGTACTTC.